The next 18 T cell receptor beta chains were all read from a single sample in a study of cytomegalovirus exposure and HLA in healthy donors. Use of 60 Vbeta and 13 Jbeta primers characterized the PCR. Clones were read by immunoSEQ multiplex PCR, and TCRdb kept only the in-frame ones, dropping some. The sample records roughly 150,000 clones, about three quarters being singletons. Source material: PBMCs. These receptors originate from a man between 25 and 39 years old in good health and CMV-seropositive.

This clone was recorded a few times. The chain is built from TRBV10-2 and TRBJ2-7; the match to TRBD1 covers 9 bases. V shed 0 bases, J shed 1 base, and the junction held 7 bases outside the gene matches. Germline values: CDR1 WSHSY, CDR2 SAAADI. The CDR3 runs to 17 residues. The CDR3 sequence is CASSESLGQGKSYEQYF. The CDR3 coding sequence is TGCGCCAGCAGTGAGTCACTGGGACAGGGAAAGTCCTACGAGCAGTACTTC.

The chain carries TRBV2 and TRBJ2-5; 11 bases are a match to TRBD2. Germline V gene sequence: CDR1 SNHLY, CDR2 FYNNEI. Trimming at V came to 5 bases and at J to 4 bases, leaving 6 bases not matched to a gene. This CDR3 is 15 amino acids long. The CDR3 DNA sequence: TGTGCCAGCAGTAGAACTAGCGGGAGCCCAGAGACCCAGTACTTC. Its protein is CASSRTSGSPETQYF.

CDR3 in DNA: TGTGCCATCAGTGACCCAGACAGGGGTAAGATCAATGAGCAGTTCTTC. This translates into CAISDPDRGKINEQFF. This chain uses TRBV10-3 with TRBJ2-1, with 8 bases identical to TRBD1. The CDR3 consists of 16 residues. Germline CDR1 is ENHRY and CDR2 is SYGVKD. The J segment lost 6 bases and the V segment lost 3 bases, leaving 10 bases of the junction unmatched.

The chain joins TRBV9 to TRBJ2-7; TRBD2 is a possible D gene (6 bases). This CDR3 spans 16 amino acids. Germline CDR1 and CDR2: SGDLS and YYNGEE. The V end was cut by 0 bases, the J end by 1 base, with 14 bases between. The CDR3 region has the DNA TGTGCCAGCAGCGTAGAAGTCGCTAGCGAGTCCTACGAGCAGTACTTC. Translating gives CASSVEVASESYEQYF. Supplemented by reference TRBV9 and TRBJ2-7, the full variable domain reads DSGVTQTPKHLITATGQRVTLRCSPRSGDLSVYWYQQSLDQGLQFLIQYYNGEERAKGNILERFSAQQFPDLHSELNLSSLELGDSALYFCASSVEVASESYEQYFGPGTRLTVT.

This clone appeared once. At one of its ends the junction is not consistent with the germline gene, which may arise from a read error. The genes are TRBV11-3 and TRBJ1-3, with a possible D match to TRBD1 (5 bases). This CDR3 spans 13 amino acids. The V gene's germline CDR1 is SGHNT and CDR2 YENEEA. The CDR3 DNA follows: TGTGCCCGAGGGAGGGACGGTGGAAGCACCATATATTTT. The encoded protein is CARGRDGGSTIYF. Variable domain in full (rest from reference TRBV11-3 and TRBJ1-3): EAGVVQSPRYKIIEKKQPVAFWCNPISGHNTLYWYLQNLGQGPELLIRYENEEAVDDSQLPKDRFSAERLKGVDSTLKIQPAELGDSAVYLCARGRDGGSTIYFGEGSWLTVV.

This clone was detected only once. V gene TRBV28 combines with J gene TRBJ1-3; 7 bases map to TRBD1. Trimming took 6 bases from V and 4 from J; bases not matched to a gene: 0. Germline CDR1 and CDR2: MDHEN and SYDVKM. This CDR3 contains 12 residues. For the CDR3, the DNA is TGTGCCAGCAGGACAGGGGGAAACACCATATATTTT. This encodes CASRTGGNTIYF.

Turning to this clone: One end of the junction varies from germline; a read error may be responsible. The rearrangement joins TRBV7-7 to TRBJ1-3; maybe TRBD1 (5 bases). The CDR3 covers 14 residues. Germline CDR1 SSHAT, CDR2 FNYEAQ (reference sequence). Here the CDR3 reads CASSQGVAGDTIYF. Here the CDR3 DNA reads TGTGCCAGCAGCCAGGGCGTCGCTGGAGACACCATATATTTT.

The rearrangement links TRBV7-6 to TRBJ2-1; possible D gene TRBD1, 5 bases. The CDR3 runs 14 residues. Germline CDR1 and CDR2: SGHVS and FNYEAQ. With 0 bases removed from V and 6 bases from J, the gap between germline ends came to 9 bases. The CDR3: CASSLAGVGNEQFF. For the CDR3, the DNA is TGTGCCAGCAGCTTAGCAGGGGTAGGCAATGAGCAGTTCTTC.

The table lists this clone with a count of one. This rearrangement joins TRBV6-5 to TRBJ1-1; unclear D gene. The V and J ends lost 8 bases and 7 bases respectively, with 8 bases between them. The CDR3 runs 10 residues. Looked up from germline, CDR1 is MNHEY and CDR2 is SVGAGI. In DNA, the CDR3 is TGTGCCAGCTTTTTCGGTGAAGCTTTCTTT. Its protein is CASFFGEAFF.

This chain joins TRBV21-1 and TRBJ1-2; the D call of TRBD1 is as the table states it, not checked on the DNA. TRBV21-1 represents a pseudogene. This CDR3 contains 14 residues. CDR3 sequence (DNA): TGTGCCAGCAGCGACAGGGGGTTTTCAGATGGCTACACCTTC. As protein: CASSDRGFSDGYTF.

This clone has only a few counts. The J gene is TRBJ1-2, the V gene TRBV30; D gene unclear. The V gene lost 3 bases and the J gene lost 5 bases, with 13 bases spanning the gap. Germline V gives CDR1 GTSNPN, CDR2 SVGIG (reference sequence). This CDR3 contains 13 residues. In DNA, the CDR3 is TGTGCCTGGAGCCTCAAGACTGAGTATGGCTACACCTTC. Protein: CAWSLKTEYGYTF.

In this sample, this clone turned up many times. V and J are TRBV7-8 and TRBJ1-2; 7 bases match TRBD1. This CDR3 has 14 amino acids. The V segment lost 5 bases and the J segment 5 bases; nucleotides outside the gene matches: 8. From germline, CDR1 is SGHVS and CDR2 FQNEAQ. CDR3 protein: CASSIGQAGYGYTF. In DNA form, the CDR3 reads TGTGCCAGCAGCATTGGACAGGCCGGTTATGGCTACACCTTC.

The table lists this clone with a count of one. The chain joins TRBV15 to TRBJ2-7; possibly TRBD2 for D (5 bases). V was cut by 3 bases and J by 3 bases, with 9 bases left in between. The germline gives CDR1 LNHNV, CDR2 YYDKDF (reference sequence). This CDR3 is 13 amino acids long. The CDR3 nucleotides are TGTGCCACCAGCAGTCAACGGGACTACGAGCAGTACTTC. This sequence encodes CATSSQRDYEQYF.

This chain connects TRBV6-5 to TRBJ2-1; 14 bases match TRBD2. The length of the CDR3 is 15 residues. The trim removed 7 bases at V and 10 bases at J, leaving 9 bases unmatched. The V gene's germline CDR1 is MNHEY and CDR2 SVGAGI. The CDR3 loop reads CASTSGLAGVREQFF. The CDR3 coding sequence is TGTGCCAGCACCTCGGGACTAGCGGGAGTTCGGGAGCAGTTCTTC.

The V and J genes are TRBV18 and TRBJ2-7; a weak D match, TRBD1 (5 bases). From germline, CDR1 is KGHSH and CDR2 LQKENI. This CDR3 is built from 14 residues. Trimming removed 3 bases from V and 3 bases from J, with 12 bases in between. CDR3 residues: CASSPGQQIYEQYF. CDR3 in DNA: TGTGCCAGCTCACCGGGGCAACAAATCTACGAGCAGTACTTC.

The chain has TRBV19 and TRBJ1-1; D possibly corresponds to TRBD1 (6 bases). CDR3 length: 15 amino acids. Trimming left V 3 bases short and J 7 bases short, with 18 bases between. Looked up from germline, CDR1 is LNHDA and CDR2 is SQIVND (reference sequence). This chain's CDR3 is CASSIHSLPGVEAFF. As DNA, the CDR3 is TGTGCCAGTAGTATTCATTCGCTGCCAGGGGTTGAAGCTTTCTTT. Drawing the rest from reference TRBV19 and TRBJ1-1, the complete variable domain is DGGITQSPKYLFRKEGQNVTLSCEQNLNHDAMYWYRQDPGQGLRLIYYSQIVNDFQKGDIAEGYSVSREKKESFPLTVTSAQKNPTAFYLCASSIHSLPGVEAFFGQGTRLTVV.

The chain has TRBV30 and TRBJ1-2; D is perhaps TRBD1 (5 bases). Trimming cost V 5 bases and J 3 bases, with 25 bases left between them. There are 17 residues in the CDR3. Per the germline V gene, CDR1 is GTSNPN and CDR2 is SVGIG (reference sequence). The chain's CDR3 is CAWSRRAGQFWDYGYTF. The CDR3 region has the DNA TGTGCCTGGTCCCGGAGAGCAGGGCAATTCTGGGACTATGGCTACACCTTC. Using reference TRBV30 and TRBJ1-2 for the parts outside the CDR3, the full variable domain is SQTIHQWPATLVQPVGSPLSLECTVEGTSNPNLYWYRQAAGRGLQLLFYSVGIGQISSEVPQNLSASRPQDRQFILSSKKLLLSDSGFYLCAWSRRAGQFWDYGYTFGSGTRLTVV.

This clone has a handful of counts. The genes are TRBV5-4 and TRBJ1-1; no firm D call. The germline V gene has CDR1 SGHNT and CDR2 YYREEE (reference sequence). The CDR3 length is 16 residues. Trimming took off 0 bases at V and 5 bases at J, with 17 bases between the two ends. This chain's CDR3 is CASSLAGNLRETEAFF. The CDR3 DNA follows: TGTGCCAGCAGCTTGGCGGGAAACCTGAGAGAAACTGAAGCTTTCTTT.